The 10 T cell receptor beta chains given below trace back to one sample, sequenced in a study of T cells after yellow fever vaccination. MiXCR, applied by TCRdb to the 5' RACE reads, yields one record per CDR3 protein. Counted here are some 420,000 distinct CDR3 sequences, roughly 20% occurring once; the ten biggest clones make up over 15%. This sample comprised PBMCs, obtained before the yellow fever booster vaccination. Source of these receptors: a man between 18 and 35 years old who received the YFV17D yellow fever vaccine.

This clonotype appeared a few times. The CDR3 nucleotides read TGCAGCGCAGGGACTAGCGGCTACAATGAGCAGTTCTTC. Translated: CSAGTSGYNEQFF. The J gene is TRBJ2-1, the V gene TRBV29-1; 11 bases align to TRBD2. With V trimmed by 7 bases and J by 3 bases, 2 bases remained unmatched. CDR3 length: 13 amino acids. Germline CDR1 reads SQVTM; CDR2 reads ANQGSEA.

This clonotype was detected ten times or more. The chain carries TRBV6-2 or TRBV6-3 and TRBJ2-2; possibly TRBD1 for D (5 bases). Between the trimmed V and J ends, which lost 7 bases and 1 base, there was a span of 16 bases. Germline V gives CDR1 MNHEY, CDR2 SVGEGT. CDR3 length equals 16 residues. For the CDR3, the DNA is TGTGCCAGCACCCTCCAGGCAGGGAAGAACACCGGGGAGCTGTTTTTT. This encodes CASTLQAGKNTGELFF.

This clonotype appeared a few times. The chain combines TRBV29-1 with TRBJ2-1, with D possibly TRBD2 on 5 matching bases. The CDR3 is 13 residues long. Trimming pared 8 bases from V and 3 bases from J, leaving 14 bases between. CDR1 SQVTM and CDR2 ANQGSEA come from the germline V gene. The CDR3 DNA sequence: TGCAGCCACGGGAAGTCTTTCTACAATGAGCAGTTCTTC. Its protein is CSHGKSFYNEQFF.

This clonotype was detected only a few times. The chain has TRBV5-1 and TRBJ1-1; D gene uncertain. Between the trimmed V and J ends, which lost 3 bases and 5 bases, there was a span of 14 bases. CDR1 is SGHRS, CDR2 YFSETQ, per germline. CDR3 length: 14 amino acids. The chain's CDR3 is CASSSDPSRTEAFF. CDR3 coding DNA: TGCGCCAGCAGCTCCGACCCCAGCAGGACTGAAGCTTTCTTT.

This clonotype was counted a few times. V is TRBV7-9 and J is TRBJ2-3; 9 bases map to TRBD1. Per the germline V gene, CDR1 is SEHNR and CDR2 is FQNEAQ (reference sequence). J gave up 4 bases and V 3 bases, and 2 bases lay outside the gene matches. The CDR3 loop spans 14 amino acids. Here the CDR3 reads CASSFTGGADTQYF. The CDR3 DNA is TGTGCCAGCAGCTTTACAGGGGGCGCAGATACGCAGTATTTT.

This sequence joins TRBV2 and TRBJ1-3, with a weak D call TRBD1 (5 bases). Germline loops: CDR1 SNHLY, CDR2 FYNNEI. The V gene lost 8 bases and the J gene lost 0 bases, with 5 bases spanning the gap. The CDR3 is 12 amino acids. The DNA for the CDR3 is TGTGCCAGCGGGACCTCTGGAAACACCATATATTTT. Translated, it gives CASGTSGNTIYF.

This clonotype was seen only a few times. The chain employs TRBV7-9 and TRBJ1-1; 7 positions match TRBD1. With V trimmed by 7 bases and J by 1 base, 3 bases remained unmatched. From germline, CDR1 is SEHNR and CDR2 FQNEAQ (reference sequence). There are 13 residues in the CDR3. CDR3 sequence (DNA): TGTGCCAGCAACACAGGGGAGAACACTGAAGCTTTCTTT. Residues: CASNTGENTEAFF. Full variable domain (remainder filled in from reference TRBV7-9 and TRBJ1-1): DTGVSQNPRHKITKRGQNVTFRCDPISEHNRLYWYRQTLGQGPEFLTYFQNEAQLEKSRLLSDRFSAERPKGSFSTLEIQRTEQGDSAMYLCASNTGENTEAFFGQGTRLTVV.

The table lists this clonotype with a few counts. The chain links TRBV20-1 to TRBJ1-1, with no clear D. The germline V and J ends were trimmed by 6 bases and 1 base, with 12 bases remaining between them. CDR1 DFQATT and CDR2 SNEGSKA come from the germline V gene (reference sequence). The CDR3 length is 13 residues. CDR3 coding DNA: TGCAGTGCGGAACCGGATCCGAACACTGAAGCTTTCTTT. This codes for CSAEPDPNTEAFF.

The chain is built from TRBV7-2 and TRBJ2-1; D is possibly TRBD1 (5 bases). V lost 2 bases to trimming and J lost 3 bases, with 11 bases between them. The CDR3 spans 15 residues. Germline V gives CDR1 SGHTA, CDR2 FQGNSA. The CDR3 here is CASSLRQSLYNEQFF. CDR3 sequence (DNA): TGTGCCAGCAGCTTAAGACAGAGTCTCTACAATGAGCAGTTCTTC.

The J gene is TRBJ2-5, the V gene TRBV2, with D unclear. Germline loops: CDR1 SNHLY, CDR2 FYNNEI. The ends were cut back, 8 bases at V and 4 bases at J, with 14 bases in the middle. The CDR3 totals 13 residues. CDR3 coding DNA: TGTGCCAGCCGACTCTTCGGCCCAGAGACCCAGTACTTC. Translated: CASRLFGPETQYF.